These 26 T cell receptor beta chains came from one sample sequenced in a study of cytomegalovirus exposure and HLA in healthy donors. The PCR contained 60 Vbeta and 13 Jbeta primers. TCRdb keeps only in-frame clones here, not all; method: immunoSEQ multiplex PCR. The sample lists fewer than 40,000 clones; more than 80% were seen once. The sample consisted of PBMCs. Receptor source: a woman between 35 and 50 years old in good health and CMV-seropositive.

The rearrangement joins TRBV4-1 to TRBJ1-2; perhaps TRBD1 as D (5 bases). CDR1 and CDR2 (germline): MGHRA, YSYEKL. The V and J ends lost 1 base and 7 bases respectively, with 16 bases between them. The CDR3 is 15 residues long. In DNA form, the CDR3 reads TGCGCCAGCAGCCAAGGGGCGGGGGGAACGGGTGGCTACACCTTC. This codes for CASSQGAGGTGGYTF.

This chain connects TRBV27 to TRBJ2-7, with 8 bases fitting TRBD1. This CDR3 spans 14 amino acids. Germline V gene sequence: CDR1 MNHEY, CDR2 SMNVEV (reference sequence). Trimming at V came to 5 bases and at J to 2 bases, leaving 5 bases not matched to a gene. CDR3 bases: TGTGCCAGCAGTCCAGGACAGGGAACCTACGAGCAGTACTTC. It codes for CASSPGQGTYEQYF.

The J gene is TRBJ2-5, the V gene TRBV19; weak D call: TRBD2 (5 bases). V was shortened by 5 bases and J by 3 bases, with 16 bases between the two germline ends. The germline V gene encodes CDR1 LNHDA and CDR2 SQIVND (reference sequence). This CDR3 has 15 amino acids. CDR3 sequence reads: CASSRGPQSKETQYF. The CDR3 DNA reads as TGTGCCAGTAGTCGAGGGCCCCAAAGCAAAGAGACCCAGTACTTC.

This rearrangement joins TRBV11-3 to TRBJ2-1; weak D call: TRBD1 (5 bases). The CDR3 has 12 amino acids. Germline V gene sequence: CDR1 SGHNT, CDR2 YENEEA. The V end was cut by 2 bases, the J end by 6 bases, with 5 bases between. CDR3 amino acids: CASSLQGNEQFF. For the CDR3, the DNA is TGTGCCAGCAGCTTACAGGGCAATGAGCAGTTCTTC.

The V gene is TRBV6-5, the J gene TRBJ2-7; 7 bases are a match to TRBD1. J gave up 0 bases and V 0 bases, and 2 bases lay outside the gene matches. The CDR3 runs 15 residues. The germline CDR1 and CDR2 sequences are MNHEY and SVGAGI. CDR3 sequence (DNA): TGTGCCAGCAGTTACTCGACAGGGAACTCCTACGAGCAGTACTTC. Translating gives CASSYSTGNSYEQYF.

V and J are TRBV18 and TRBJ1-5; 7 bases match TRBD1. Trimming removed 9 bases from V and 1 base from J; junction bases left unmatched: 6. CDR1 and CDR2 (germline): KGHSH, LQKENI. This CDR3 has 14 residues. This CDR3 is CASSGGGSNQPQHF. CDR3 DNA: TGTGCCAGTTCAGGGGGAGGAAGCAATCAGCCCCAGCATTTT.

The chain combines TRBV7-6 with TRBJ2-7; TRBD2 might be the D (6 bases). CDR3 length: 16 residues. Germline CDR1 and CDR2: SGHVS and FNYEAQ. The V end was cut by 5 bases, the J end by 6 bases, with 23 bases between. CDR3 region: CASSSVGDNRRGEQYF. The CDR3 nucleotides are TGTGCCAGCAGCAGCGTCGGCGACAATCGGAGGGGCGAGCAGTACTTC.

The chain links TRBV5-1 to TRBJ1-2; D possibly corresponds to TRBD1 (5 bases). Between the trimmed V and J ends, which lost 5 bases and 4 bases, there was a span of 15 bases. CDR3 length equals 14 residues. Germline CDR1 and CDR2: SGHRS and YFSETQ. CDR3 bases: TGCGCCAGCAGAAACGACAGCACGTCCTATGGCTACACCTTC. Translation gives CASRNDSTSYGYTF.

The chain uses TRBV11-2 and TRBJ2-7, with 7 bases matching TRBD1. CDR1 is SGHAT and CDR2 is FQNNGV in the germline V gene. Trimming at V came to 2 bases and at J to 5 bases, leaving 15 bases not matched to a gene. This CDR3 region has 17 residues. The CDR3 nucleotides are TGTGCCAGCAGCTTAAGGCGTTTGGGACAGATTCCCCACGAGCAGTACTTC. Translation: CASSLRRLGQIPHEQYF.

The chain uses TRBV7-3 and TRBJ1-1; 7 bases are a match to TRBD1. Germline values: CDR1 SGHTA, CDR2 FQGTGA. Trimming cost V 5 bases and J 5 bases; bases outside gene matches: 11. The CDR3 is 15 amino acids. The CDR3 sequence is CASSPTDRVGTEAFF. The CDR3 coding sequence is TGTGCCAGCAGCCCTACTGACAGGGTCGGGACTGAAGCTTTCTTT.

This clone was counted between two and nine times. This sequence joins TRBV19 and TRBJ2-1, with TRBD2 identical over 13 bases. The CDR3 runs to 16 residues. CDR1 LNHDA and CDR2 SQIVND come from the germline V gene (reference sequence). V shed 7 bases, J shed 2 bases, and the junction held 5 bases outside the gene matches. Here the CDR3 reads CASTPLAGGPYNEQFF. The CDR3, as DNA: TGTGCCAGTACTCCACTAGCGGGGGGGCCCTACAATGAGCAGTTCTTC.

The chain links TRBV7-2 to TRBJ1-1, with no clear D. CDR3 length: 14 residues. Between the trimmed V and J ends, which lost 2 bases and 2 bases, there was a span of 9 bases. Germline CDR1 and CDR2: SGHTA and FQGNSA. Here the CDR3 DNA reads TGTGCCAGCAGCTTATTTGGAGCTAACACTGAAGCTTTCTTT. The encoded protein is CASSLFGANTEAFF.

V is TRBV7-2 and J is TRBJ2-1; D gene unclear. Between the trimmed V and J ends, which lost 2 bases and 10 bases, there was a span of 9 bases. This CDR3 is built from 12 residues. Germline CDR1 reads SGHTA; CDR2 reads FQGNSA. CDR3 residues: CASSLTAREQFF. DNA for the CDR3: TGTGCCAGCAGCTTAACGGCCAGGGAGCAGTTCTTC.

This clone was seen a single time. The chain carries TRBV7-2 and TRBJ1-2; 12 nucleotides match TRBD1. J lost 7 bases, V lost 4 bases, and 13 bases had no gene match. CDR1 is SGHTA, CDR2 FQGNSA, per germline. The CDR3 is 17 residues long. CDR3 protein: CASSSIPVGQGAGGYTF. Written as DNA, the CDR3 is TGTGCCAGCAGCTCCATCCCCGTGGGACAGGGGGCTGGTGGCTACACCTTC.

The V and J genes are TRBV6-5 and TRBJ2-5; 7 bases match TRBD2. CDR3 size: 14 residues. J lost 6 bases, V lost 3 bases, and 7 bases had no gene match. Germline assignment: CDR1 MNHEY and CDR2 SVGAGI. DNA of the CDR3: TGTGCCAGCAGTTATCCCGGACTAGGAAAGACCCAGTACTTC. It is translated as CASSYPGLGKTQYF.

This rearrangement joins TRBV30 to TRBJ1-3, with a weak D call TRBD1 (6 bases). Trimming pared 3 bases from V and 4 bases from J, leaving 13 bases between. In germline, CDR1 is GTSNPN, CDR2 SVGIG (reference sequence). The CDR3 has 14 amino acids. The CDR3 bases are TGTGCCTGGAGACAGGCGGGGGCGGGAAACACCATATATTTT. This codes for CAWRQAGAGNTIYF.

A remark on this clone: Compared with germline, one end of the junction differs, possibly owing to a read error. DNA for the CDR3: TGTGCCATCAGTGGTAAGGCCGACAGGGACCCCTACGAGCAGTACTTC. It specifies CAISGKADRDPYEQYF. The chain carries TRBV6-1 and TRBJ2-7; 7 nucleotides match TRBD1. Per the germline V gene, CDR1 is MNHNS and CDR2 is SASEGT. The CDR3 covers 16 residues.

This sequence joins TRBV7-3 and TRBJ2-1; 11 nucleotides agree with TRBD2. The CDR3 sequence is 15 residues long. Germline trimming cut 5 bases from V and 5 bases from J; bases unmatched to any gene: 5. Germline loops: CDR1 SGHTA, CDR2 FQGTGA. For the CDR3, the DNA is TGTGCCAGCAGCCGGGCTAGCGGGGGGAACAATGAGCAGTTCTTC. Translating it yields CASSRASGGNNEQFF.

This rearrangement joins TRBV9 to TRBJ2-5, with D maybe TRBD1 (5 bases). Deletions cut 2 bases from V and 2 bases from J, with 10 bases between. The CDR3 contains 14 residues. In germline, CDR1 is SGDLS, CDR2 YYNGEE. The CDR3: CASSVRGTQETQYF. DNA for the CDR3: TGTGCCAGCAGCGTTAGGGGAACGCAAGAGACCCAGTACTTC.

The CDR3 spells CASSATGIQETQYF. The CDR3 DNA follows: TGTGCCAGCAGCGCCACAGGGATCCAAGAGACCCAGTACTTC. The V and J genes are TRBV9 and TRBJ2-5; D may be TRBD1 (6 bases). The CDR3 length is 14 residues. V gave up 3 bases and J gave up 1 base, with 10 bases separating them. Germline lookup yields CDR1 SGDLS and CDR2 YYNGEE.

This chain connects TRBV5-6 to TRBJ2-7, with D possibly matching TRBD1 (5 bases). V was trimmed by 0 bases and J by 6 bases, leaving 16 bases between them. CDR3 length: 15 residues. Germline loops: CDR1 SGHDT, CDR2 YYEEEE. The CDR3 loop is CASSLAGPPLLEQYF. Here the CDR3 DNA reads TGTGCCAGCAGCTTGGCAGGGCCCCCACTACTCGAGCAGTACTTC.

The V gene is TRBV11-2, the J gene TRBJ1-6; 7 bases match TRBD1. The CDR3 totals 16 residues. The germline gives CDR1 SGHAT, CDR2 FQNNGV. The trim removed 3 bases at V and 4 bases at J, leaving 6 bases unmatched. CDR3 sequence: CASSFLQGRYNSPLHF. CDR3 sequence (DNA): TGTGCCAGCAGCTTCCTACAGGGGAGGTATAATTCACCCCTCCACTTT.

The V gene is TRBV18, the J gene TRBJ2-1, with 8 bases fitting TRBD2. CDR3 length: 16 amino acids. Unmatched junction bases numbered 13, after V lost 6 bases and J lost 6 bases. Germline V gene data show CDR1 as KGHSH and CDR2 as LQKENI. The CDR3 reads CASSTVLPRGGNEQFF. The CDR3 bases are TGTGCCAGCTCCACAGTATTGCCTCGGGGGGGCAATGAGCAGTTCTTC.

For this clone: The junction differs from germline at one of its ends, possibly a read error. The chain joins TRBV6-5 to TRBJ2-3; D may be TRBD2 (7 bases). This CDR3 is 15 amino acids long. Germline-derived CDR1 and CDR2 are MNHEY and SVGAGI. The CDR3 bases are TGTGCCAGCAGATACTCGGACCGGGGGGCCGGAACGCAGTATTTT. Translated: CASRYSDRGAGTQYF.

The V call is TRBV5-1, the J call TRBJ2-2; TRBD1 matches at 8 bases. This CDR3 is 15 amino acids long. Germline V gene sequence: CDR1 SGHRS, CDR2 YFSETQ. The V segment lost 3 bases and the J segment 1 base; nucleotides outside the gene matches: 2. For the CDR3, the DNA is TGCGCCAGCAGCTACGGGACAGGGAACACCGGGGAGCTGTTTTTT. Translation gives CASSYGTGNTGELFF.

This clone is a singleton in its sample. V gene TRBV9 combines with J gene TRBJ1-5, with 9 positions matching TRBD1. Germline assignment: CDR1 SGDLS and CDR2 YYNGEE. Unmatched junction bases numbered 4, after V lost 0 bases and J lost 6 bases. The CDR3 sequence is 15 residues long. CDR3 DNA: TGTGCCAGCAGCGTAGACGGACAGGGGAGTCAGCCCCAGCATTTT. It encodes CASSVDGQGSQPQHF.